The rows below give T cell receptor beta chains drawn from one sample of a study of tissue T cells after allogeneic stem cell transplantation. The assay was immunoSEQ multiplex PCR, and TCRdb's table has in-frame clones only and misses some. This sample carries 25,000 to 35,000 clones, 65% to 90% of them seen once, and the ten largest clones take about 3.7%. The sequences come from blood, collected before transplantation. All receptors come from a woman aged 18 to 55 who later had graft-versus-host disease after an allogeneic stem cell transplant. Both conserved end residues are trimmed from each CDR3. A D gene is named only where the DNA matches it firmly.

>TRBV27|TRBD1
ASRTGESNEQF
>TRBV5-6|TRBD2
ASSFLLAGGEQY
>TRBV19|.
ASRTLAVGNNQPQH
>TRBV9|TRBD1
ASSADRGQGGGYT
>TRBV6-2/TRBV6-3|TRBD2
ASSYSPLAGEY
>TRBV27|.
ASSITRVGTYNEQF
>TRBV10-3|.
AISHSKETQY
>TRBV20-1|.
SASKELNTEAF
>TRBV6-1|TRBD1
ASSDAHGTGYQPQH
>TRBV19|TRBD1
ASRAGTGGNQPQH
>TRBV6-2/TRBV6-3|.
ASSYFPAGMFQPQH
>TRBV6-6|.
ASSYLGREVSYGYT
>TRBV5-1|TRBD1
ASSRTRGRDGSPLH
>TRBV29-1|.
SVGFGGTGNTEAF
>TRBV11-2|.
ASSSSVGSFDEQY
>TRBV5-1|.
ASSLAPDLNTEAF
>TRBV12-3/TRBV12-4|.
ASSQGCEQY
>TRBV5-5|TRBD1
ASSPGTASGRLF
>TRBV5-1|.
ASSSAGDGYT
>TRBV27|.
ASSLLRGKEAF
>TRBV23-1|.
ASSQSPGPNYGYT
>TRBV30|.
AWSVGISYEQY
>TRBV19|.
ASSNFLRTSTDTQY
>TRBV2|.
ASSDGGSEY
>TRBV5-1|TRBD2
ASSRTSGVSDTQY
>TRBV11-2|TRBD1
ASSLSRTGGSGAIDTQY
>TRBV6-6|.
ASSSTVVGTDTQY
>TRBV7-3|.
ASSLLEPGKGTEAF
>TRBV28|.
ASSFENYGYT
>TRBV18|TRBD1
ASSPDRLPYTDTQY
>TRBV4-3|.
ASSQGTIGYEQY
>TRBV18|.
ASSPPTYEQY
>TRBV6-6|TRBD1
ASSSLGQANNYGYT
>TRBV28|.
ASSELKASNYGYT
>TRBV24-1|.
ATSDKGTSSYNEQF
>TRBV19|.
ASSMGGETEAF
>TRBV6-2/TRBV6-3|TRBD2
VSSYEGTSGHEQF
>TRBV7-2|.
ASSPTDGGTEAF
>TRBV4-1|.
ASSPSGEGWNEQF
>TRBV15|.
ATSRAANRDLAHEQY